The rows below give T cell receptor beta chains drawn from one sample of a study of shared clonotypes between healthy human individuals. Here immunoSEQ multiplex PCR was the method, and the copy in TCRdb shows in-frame clones only, minus some. The sample includes about 610,000 clones, more than 95% of them seen just once. Sequencing was done on a sample of naive CD4+ T cells sorted from blood. Source of these receptors: a woman younger than 45 in good health. Each CDR3 is given with its conserved first and last residue. The order of the fields is CDR3 length, clone size, D gene, V gene, J gene, CDR3 protein, CDR3 DNA. D genes are given only for firm matches. Expanded clones get a size class; other rows say once, few or many, or leave the size out.

10	.	.	TRBV6-1	TRBJ1-3	CASSGNTIYF	TGTGCCAGCAGTGGAAACACCATATATTTT
13	.	.	TRBV5-1	TRBJ2-7	CASSLAFSYEQYF	TGCGCCAGCAGCTTGGCGTTCTCCTACGAGCAGTACTTC
16	.	.	TRBV6-5	TRBJ1-6	CASSYSKTIVNSPLHF	TGTGCCAGCAGTTACTCGAAAACGATCGTAAATTCACCCCTCCACTTT
11	.	.	TRBV5-5	TRBJ2-1	CASRGGNEQFF	TGTGCCAGCAGGGGCGGGAATGAGCAGTTCTTC
15	.	.	TRBV7-8	TRBJ1-3	CASSLEGRSGNTIYF	TGTGCCAGCAGCTTAGAAGGCCGCTCTGGAAACACCATATATTTT
13	.	TRBD1	TRBV30	TRBJ1-1	CAFKGQGNAEAFF	TGTGCCTTTAAAGGACAGGGAAATGCTGAAGCTTTCTTT
15	.	.	TRBV9	TRBJ2-2	CASSDRAHVSGELFF	TGTGCCAGCAGCGACCGGGCCCATGTATCCGGGGAGCTGTTTTTT
15	.	TRBD1	TRBV28	TRBJ1-2	CASFFLGQGGYGYTF	TGTGCCAGCTTCTTCCTGGGACAGGGGGGGTATGGCTACACCTTC
15	once	TRBD2	TRBV2	TRBJ2-2	CASSYSGSGNGELFF	TGTGCCAGCAGTTACAGCGGTAGCGGGAACGGGGAGCTGTTTTTT
15	.	.	TRBV23-1	TRBJ2-2	CASSQGGANTGELFF	TGCGCCAGCAGTCAAGGGGGAGCAAACACCGGGGAGCTGTTTTTT
14	.	.	TRBV2	TRBJ1-1	CATYSTRANTEAFF	TGTGCCACCTACTCGACGCGGGCGAACACTGAAGCTTTCTTT
15	.	.	TRBV5-4	TRBJ2-1	CASSLVGRSYNEQFF	TGTGCCAGCAGCCTTGTGGGGCGCTCCTACAATGAGCAGTTCTTC
15	.	.	TRBV28	TRBJ1-2	CASSSPGGRYYGYTF	TGTGCCAGCAGTTCCCCGGGGGGCAGGTACTATGGCTACACCTTC
15	.	.	TRBV19	TRBJ1-5	CASSIAGRQRQPQHF	TGTGCCAGTAGTATAGCAGGCAGACAGAGGCAGCCCCAGCATTTT